This T cell receptor (beta chain) was sequenced during a study of post-analysis software for immune sequencing data. Study at large: The disease courses spanned relapsing-remitting, secondary progressive and progressive-relapsing forms of multiple sclerosis. Findings of the study overall: Batch-mates among the samples co-clustered strongly by F measure. Those with multiple sclerosis, the patient group, showed significantly lower normalized Chao1 diversity than controls. Higher frequency in patients than in controls was seen for roughly five TRBV segments, with TRBV5-6, TRBV5-1 and TRBV20-1 among them.

In regard to this clonotype: Its antigen remains unidentified.

The CDR3 is 13 residues long. CDR1 is MDHEN and CDR2 is SYDVKM in the germline V gene. Trimming removed 7 bases at V and 4 bases at J, with 14 bases between. TCR beta libraries were prepared from cDNA with unique molecular identifiers. T cells numbering roughly 0.9 to 10 million yielded cDNA molecules that totaled roughly 500,000. TCRdb reanalysed the PCR reads using MiXCR and keeps one entry per CDR3 protein. The sample yields a few hundred thousand distinct CDR3 sequences, roughly 45% seen once. The gene calls are TRBV28 and TRBJ2-7, with a tentative D call TRBD1 (6 bases). Sequenced: blood. The clonotype was recovered from a girl aged 10 to 17 with multiple sclerosis. The CDR3 spells CASMGTGSYEQYF. CDR3 DNA: TGTGCCAGCATGGGTACAGGGAGTTACGAGCAGTACTTC.